The source of this T cell receptor (beta chain) is a study of T cell changes during pregnancy in multiple sclerosis. Measured with immunoSEQ multiplex PCR; TCRdb has only the in-frame clones, and not every one. The table has under 50,000 clones, around 91% seen once. The CDR3 is made up of 16 amino acids. The germline gives CDR1 SGHTA, CDR2 FQGNSA. J lost 8 bases, V lost 4 bases, and 12 bases had no gene match. The origin of this receptor is a female donor in good health, enrolled as a control in a pregnancy study. The gene calls are TRBV7-2 and TRBJ2-1; 9 bases are shared with TRBD1. The specimen was CD4+ T cells from peripheral blood mononuclear cells, collected in the second trimester of pregnancy. CDR3 nucleotides: TGTGCCAGCAGCTCGTGGAGGGCGACAGGGGGAGATGAGCAGTTCTTC. This sequence encodes CASSSWRATGGDEQFF.